The source of this T cell receptor (beta chain) is a study of Siglec-9 on CD8 T cells in melanoma. Study observations and caveats: Siglec-9 reportedly marks and regulates an effector memory CD8+ T-cell subset apparently accumulating in melanoma tumors.

For this clone: Its antigen is not identified.

Libraries were prepared by immunoSEQ multiplex PCR; TCRdb keeps only in-frame clonotypes and omits some of them. The table lists around 39,000 clones, approximately 84% of them singletons. The TCR comes from a human donor in good health. The sequencing sample was made of Siglec-9- CD8+ T cells sorted from blood.

In nucleotides, the CDR3 is TGTGCCAGCAGCTTAGCCGCAGGGGACGGGGAGCTGTTTTTT. This translates into CASSLAAGDGELFF. The rearrangement joins TRBV11-2 to TRBJ2-2; D may be TRBD1 (6 bases). The CDR3 covers 14 residues. Trimming left V 1 base short and J 7 bases short, with 10 bases between. The germline V gene has CDR1 SGHAT and CDR2 FQNNGV. The full variable domain, completed using reference TRBV11-2 and TRBJ2-2, is EAGVAQSPRYKIIEKRQSVAFWCNPISGHATLYWYQQILGQGPKLLIQFQNNGVVDDSQLPKDRFSAERLKGVDSTLKIQPAKLEDSAVYLCASSLAAGDGELFFGEGSRLTVL.